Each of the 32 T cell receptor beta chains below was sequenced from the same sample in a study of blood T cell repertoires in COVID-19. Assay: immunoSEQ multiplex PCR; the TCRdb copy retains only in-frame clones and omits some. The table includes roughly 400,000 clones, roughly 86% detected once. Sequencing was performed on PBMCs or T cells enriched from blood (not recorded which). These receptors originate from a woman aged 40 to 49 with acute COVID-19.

This CDR3 reads CASSKTGTSGGYQETQYF. The DNA of the CDR3 is TGTGCCAGCAGCAAAACCGGGACTAGCGGGGGGTACCAAGAGACCCAGTACTTC. The chain has TRBV11-2 and TRBJ2-5; 15 bases are shared with TRBD2. Looked up from germline, CDR1 is SGHAT and CDR2 is FQNNGV. CDR3 length equals 18 residues. Trimming removed 5 bases from V and 0 bases from J; junction bases left unmatched: 7.

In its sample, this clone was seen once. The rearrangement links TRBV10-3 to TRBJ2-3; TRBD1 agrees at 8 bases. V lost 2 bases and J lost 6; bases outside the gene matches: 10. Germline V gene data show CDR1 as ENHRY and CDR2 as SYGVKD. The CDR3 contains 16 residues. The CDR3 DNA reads TGTGCCATCAGTGAGCCGGACCCGACAGGGGAGGATACGCAGTATTTT. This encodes CAISEPDPTGEDTQYF.

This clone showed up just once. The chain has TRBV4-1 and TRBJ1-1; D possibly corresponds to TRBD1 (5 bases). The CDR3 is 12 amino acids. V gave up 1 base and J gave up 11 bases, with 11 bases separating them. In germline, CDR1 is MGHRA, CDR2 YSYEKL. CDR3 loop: CASSQVGQPAFF. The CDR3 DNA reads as TGCGCCAGCAGCCAAGTGGGGCAACCGGCTTTCTTT.

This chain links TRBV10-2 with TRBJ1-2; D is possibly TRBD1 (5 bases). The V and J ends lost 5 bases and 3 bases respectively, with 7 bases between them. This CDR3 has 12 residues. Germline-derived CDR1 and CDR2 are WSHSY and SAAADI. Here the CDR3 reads CASSRGDYGYTF. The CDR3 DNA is TGCGCCAGCAGTCGGGGGGACTATGGCTACACCTTC.

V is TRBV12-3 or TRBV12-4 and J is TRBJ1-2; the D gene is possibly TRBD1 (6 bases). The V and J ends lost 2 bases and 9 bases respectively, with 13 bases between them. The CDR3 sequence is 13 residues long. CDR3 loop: CASSLSADSRYTF. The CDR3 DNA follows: TGTGCCAGCAGTTTAAGTGCGGACAGTCGCTACACCTTC.

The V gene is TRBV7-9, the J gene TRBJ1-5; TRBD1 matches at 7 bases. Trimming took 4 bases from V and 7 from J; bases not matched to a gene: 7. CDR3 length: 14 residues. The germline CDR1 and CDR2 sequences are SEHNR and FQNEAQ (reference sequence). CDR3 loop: CASSSEGARQPQHF. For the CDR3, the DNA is TGTGCCAGCAGCTCAGAGGGGGCGCGACAGCCCCAGCATTTT. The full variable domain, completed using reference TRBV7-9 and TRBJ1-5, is DTGVSQNPRHKITKRGQNVTFRCDPISEHNRLYWYRQTLGQGPEFLTYFQNEAQLEKSRLLSDRFSAERPKGSFSTLEIQRTEQGDSAMYLCASSSEGARQPQHFGDGTRLSIL.

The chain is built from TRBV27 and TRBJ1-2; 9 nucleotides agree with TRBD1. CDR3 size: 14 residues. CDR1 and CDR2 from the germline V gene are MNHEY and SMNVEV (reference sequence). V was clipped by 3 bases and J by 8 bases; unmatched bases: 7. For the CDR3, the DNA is TGTGCCAGCAGTTTTGGGGGGACAGGGAGAGGCTACACCTTC. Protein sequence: CASSFGGTGRGYTF.

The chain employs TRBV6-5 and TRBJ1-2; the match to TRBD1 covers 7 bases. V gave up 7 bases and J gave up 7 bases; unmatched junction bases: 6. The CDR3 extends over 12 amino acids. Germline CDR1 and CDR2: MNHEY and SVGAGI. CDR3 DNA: TGTGCCAGCAAGCGACAGGGCTTTGGCTACACCTTC. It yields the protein CASKRQGFGYTF.

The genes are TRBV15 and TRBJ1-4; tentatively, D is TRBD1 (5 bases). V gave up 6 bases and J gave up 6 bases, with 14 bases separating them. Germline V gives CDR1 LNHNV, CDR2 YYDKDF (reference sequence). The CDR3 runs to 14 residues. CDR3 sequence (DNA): TGTGCCACCAGAGAGGACACAGTAGATGAAAAACTGTTTTTT. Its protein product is CATREDTVDEKLFF. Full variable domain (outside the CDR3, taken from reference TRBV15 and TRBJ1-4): DAMVIQNPRYQVTQFGKPVTLSCSQTLNHNVMYWYQQKSSQAPKLLFHYYDKDFNNEADTPDNFQSRRPNTSFCFLDIRSPGLGDTAMYLCATREDTVDEKLFFGSGTQLSVL.

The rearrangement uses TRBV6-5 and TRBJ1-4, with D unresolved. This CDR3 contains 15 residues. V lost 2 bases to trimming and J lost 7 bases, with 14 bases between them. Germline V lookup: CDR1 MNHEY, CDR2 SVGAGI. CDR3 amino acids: CASSYGPVPPEKLFF. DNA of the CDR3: TGTGCCAGCAGTTACGGGCCAGTCCCTCCTGAAAAACTGTTTTTT.

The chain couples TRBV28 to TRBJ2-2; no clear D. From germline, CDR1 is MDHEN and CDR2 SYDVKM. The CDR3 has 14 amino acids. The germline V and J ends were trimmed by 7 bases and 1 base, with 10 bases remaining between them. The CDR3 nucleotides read TGTGCCAGCACCCGACACGAGAACACCGGGGAGCTGTTTTTT. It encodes CASTRHENTGELFF.

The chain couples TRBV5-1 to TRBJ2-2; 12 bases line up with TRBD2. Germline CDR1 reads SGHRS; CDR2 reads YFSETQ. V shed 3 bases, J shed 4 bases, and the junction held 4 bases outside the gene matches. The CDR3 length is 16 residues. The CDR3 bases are TGCGCCAGCAGCTGGACTAGCGGGGCCAGCACCGGGGAGCTGTTTTTT. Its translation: CASSWTSGASTGELFF.

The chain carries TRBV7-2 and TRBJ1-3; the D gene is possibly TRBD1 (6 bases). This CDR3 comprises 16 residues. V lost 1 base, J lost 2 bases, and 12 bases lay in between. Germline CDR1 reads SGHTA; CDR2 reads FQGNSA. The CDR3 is CASSLVRPGAGNTIYF. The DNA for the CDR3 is TGTGCCAGCAGCTTAGTCCGCCCAGGGGCTGGAAACACCATATATTTT.

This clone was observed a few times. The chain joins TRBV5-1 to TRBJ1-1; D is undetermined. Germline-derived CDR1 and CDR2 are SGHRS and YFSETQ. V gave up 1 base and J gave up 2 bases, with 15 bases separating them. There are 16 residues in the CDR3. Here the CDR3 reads CASSLKTGSRNTEAFF. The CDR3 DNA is TGCGCCAGCAGCTTGAAAACCGGGTCGAGAAACACTGAAGCTTTCTTT.

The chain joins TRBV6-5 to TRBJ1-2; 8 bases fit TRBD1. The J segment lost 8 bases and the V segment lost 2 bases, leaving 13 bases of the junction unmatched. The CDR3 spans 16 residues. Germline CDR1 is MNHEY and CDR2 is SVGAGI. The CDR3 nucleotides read TGTGCCAGCAGTTACGACAGAGGACAGGGATCGAGCGGCTACACCTTC. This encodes CASSYDRGQGSSGYTF.

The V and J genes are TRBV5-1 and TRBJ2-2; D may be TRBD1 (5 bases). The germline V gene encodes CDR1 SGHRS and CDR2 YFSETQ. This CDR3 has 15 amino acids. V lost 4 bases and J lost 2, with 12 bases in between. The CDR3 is CASSQGQINTGELFF. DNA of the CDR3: TGCGCCAGCAGCCAAGGACAAATTAACACCGGGGAGCTGTTTTTT.

CDR3 sequence: CASSSGLSDGYEQYF. The CDR3 DNA reads TGTGCCAGCAGCTCGGGACTGTCTGACGGGTACGAGCAGTACTTC. The chain employs TRBV5-4 and TRBJ2-7; a possible D gene is TRBD2 (6 bases). The germline V and J ends were trimmed by 3 bases and 4 bases, with 17 bases remaining between them. The CDR3 spans 15 residues. CDR1 and CDR2 from the germline V gene are SGHNT and YYREEE (reference sequence). The complete variable domain, with remaining parts taken from reference TRBV5-4 and TRBJ2-7, reads ETGVTQSPTHLIKTRGQQVTLRCSSQSGHNTVSWYQQALGQGPQFIFQYYREEENGRGNFPPRFSGLQFPNYSSELNVNALELDDSALYLCASSSGLSDGYEQYFGPGTRLTVT.

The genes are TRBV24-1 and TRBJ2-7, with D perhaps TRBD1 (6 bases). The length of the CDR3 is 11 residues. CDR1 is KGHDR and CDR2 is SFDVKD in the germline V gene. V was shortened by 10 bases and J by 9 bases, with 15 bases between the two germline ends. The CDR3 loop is CATEQGTVQYF. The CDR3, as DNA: TGTGCCACAGAACAGGGTACGGTGCAGTACTTC.

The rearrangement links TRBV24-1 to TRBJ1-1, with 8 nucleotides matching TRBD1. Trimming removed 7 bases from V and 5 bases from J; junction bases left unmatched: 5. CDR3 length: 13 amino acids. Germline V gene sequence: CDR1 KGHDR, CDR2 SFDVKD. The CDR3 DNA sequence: TGTGCCACCAGCGCAGGGGGCCGGACTGAAGCTTTCTTT. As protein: CATSAGGRTEAFF.

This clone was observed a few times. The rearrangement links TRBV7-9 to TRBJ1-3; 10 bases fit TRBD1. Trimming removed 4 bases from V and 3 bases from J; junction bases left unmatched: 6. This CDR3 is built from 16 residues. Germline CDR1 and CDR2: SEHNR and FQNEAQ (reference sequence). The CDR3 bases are TGTGCCAGCAGCTCCACGACAGGGGGCAGTGGAAACACCATATATTTT. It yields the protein CASSSTTGGSGNTIYF.

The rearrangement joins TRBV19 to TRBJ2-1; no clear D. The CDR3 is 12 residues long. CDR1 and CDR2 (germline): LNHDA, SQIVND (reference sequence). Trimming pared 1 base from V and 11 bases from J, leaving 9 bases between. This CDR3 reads CASSIGGQKQFF. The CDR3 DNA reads TGTGCCAGTAGTATAGGTGGGCAGAAGCAGTTCTTC.

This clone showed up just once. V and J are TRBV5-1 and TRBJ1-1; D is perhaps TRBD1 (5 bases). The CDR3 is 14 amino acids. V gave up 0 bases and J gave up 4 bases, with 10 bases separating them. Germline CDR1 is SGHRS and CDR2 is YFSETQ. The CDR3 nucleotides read TGCGCCAGCAGCTTGGCAGGGCTTAGCACTGAAGCTTTCTTT. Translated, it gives CASSLAGLSTEAFF.

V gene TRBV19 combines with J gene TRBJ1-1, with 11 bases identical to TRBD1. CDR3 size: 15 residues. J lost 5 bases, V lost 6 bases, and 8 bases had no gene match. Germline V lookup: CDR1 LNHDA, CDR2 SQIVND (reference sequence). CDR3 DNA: TGTGCCAGTAGCTTATGGGGACAGGGGGGGACTGAAGCTTTCTTT. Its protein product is CASSLWGQGGTEAFF.

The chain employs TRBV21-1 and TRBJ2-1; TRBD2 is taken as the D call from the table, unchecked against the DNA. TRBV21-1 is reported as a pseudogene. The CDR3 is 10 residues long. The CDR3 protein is CASSRMEQFF. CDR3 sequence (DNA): TGTGCCAGCAGCCGTATGGAGCAGTTCTTC.

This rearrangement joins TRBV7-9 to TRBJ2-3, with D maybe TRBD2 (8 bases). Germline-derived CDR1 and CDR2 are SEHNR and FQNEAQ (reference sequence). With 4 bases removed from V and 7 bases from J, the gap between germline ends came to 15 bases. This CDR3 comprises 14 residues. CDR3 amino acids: CASSSRGTSYTQYF. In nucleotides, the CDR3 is TGTGCCAGCAGCTCCAGGGGGACTAGTTATACGCAGTATTTT.

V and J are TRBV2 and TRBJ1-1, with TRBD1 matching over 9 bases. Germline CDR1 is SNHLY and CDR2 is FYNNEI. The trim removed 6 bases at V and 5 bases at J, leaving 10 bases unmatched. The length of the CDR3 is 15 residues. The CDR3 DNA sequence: TGTGCCAGCAGCACTGAACAGGGGGCGCGGACTGAAGCTTTCTTT. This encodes CASSTEQGARTEAFF.

CDR3 nucleotide sequence: TGTGCCAGCAGCCAGTTAGGGGGAGAGGGCTACACCTTC. It is translated as CASSQLGGEGYTF. The chain employs TRBV3-1 (or the pseudogene TRBV3-2) and TRBJ1-2; D might be TRBD1 (6 bases). The CDR3 runs to 13 residues. CDR1 and CDR2 (germline): LGHDT, YNNKEL (reference sequence). Trimming removed 3 bases from V and 8 bases from J, with 13 bases in between.

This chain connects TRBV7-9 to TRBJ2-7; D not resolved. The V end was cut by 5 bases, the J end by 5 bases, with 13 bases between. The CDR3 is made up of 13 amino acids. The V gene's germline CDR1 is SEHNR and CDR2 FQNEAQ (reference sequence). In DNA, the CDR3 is TGTGCCAGCAGCCGTCAGACTGCGAACGAGCAGTACTTC. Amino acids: CASSRQTANEQYF.

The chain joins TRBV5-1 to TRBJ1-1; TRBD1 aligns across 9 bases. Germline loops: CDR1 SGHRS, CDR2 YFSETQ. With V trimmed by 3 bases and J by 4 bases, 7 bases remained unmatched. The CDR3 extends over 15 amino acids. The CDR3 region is CASSSLTGGGTEAFF. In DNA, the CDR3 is TGCGCCAGCAGCTCCCTCACAGGGGGCGGCACTGAAGCTTTCTTT.

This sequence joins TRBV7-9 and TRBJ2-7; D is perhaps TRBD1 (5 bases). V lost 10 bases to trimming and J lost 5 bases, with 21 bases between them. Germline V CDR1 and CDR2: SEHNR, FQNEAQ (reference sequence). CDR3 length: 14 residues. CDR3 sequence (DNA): TGTGCCACCCAGATGGGCTCGGCAGGGAACGAGCAGTACTTC. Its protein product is CATQMGSAGNEQYF.

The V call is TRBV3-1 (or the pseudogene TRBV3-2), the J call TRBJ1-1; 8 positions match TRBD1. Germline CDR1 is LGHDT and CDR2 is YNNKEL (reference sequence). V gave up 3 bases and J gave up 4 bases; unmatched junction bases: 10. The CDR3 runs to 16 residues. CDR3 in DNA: TGTGCCAGCAGCCAGCCTTACAGGGGGAGAGGCACTGAAGCTTTCTTT. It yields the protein CASSQPYRGRGTEAFF.

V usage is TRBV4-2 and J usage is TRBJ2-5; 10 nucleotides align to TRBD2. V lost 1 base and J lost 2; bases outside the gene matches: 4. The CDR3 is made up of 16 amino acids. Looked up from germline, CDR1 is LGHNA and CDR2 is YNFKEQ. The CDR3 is CASSQAGSGGQETQYF. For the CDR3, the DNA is TGTGCCAGCAGCCAAGCGGGTAGCGGGGGGCAAGAGACCCAGTACTTC.